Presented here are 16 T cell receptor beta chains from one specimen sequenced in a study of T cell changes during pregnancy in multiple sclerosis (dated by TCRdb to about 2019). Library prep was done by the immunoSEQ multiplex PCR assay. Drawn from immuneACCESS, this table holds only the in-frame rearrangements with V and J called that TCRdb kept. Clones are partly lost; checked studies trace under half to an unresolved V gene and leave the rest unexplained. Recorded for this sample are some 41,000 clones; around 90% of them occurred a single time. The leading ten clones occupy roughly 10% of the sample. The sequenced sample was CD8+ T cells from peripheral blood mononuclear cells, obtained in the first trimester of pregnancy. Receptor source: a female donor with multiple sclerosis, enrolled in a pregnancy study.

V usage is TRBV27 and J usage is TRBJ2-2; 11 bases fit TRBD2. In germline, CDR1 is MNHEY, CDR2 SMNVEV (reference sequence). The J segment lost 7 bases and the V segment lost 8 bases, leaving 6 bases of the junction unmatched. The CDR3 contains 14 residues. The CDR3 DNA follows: TGTGCCAGCGGTATAGCGGGGGGGAACGGGGAGCTGTTTTTT. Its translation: CASGIAGGNGELFF.

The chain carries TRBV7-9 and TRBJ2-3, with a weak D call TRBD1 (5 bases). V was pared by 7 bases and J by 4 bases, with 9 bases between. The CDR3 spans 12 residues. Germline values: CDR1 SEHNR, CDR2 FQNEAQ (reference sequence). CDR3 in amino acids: CASKGLPDTQYF. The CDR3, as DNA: TGTGCCAGCAAGGGGTTACCAGATACGCAGTATTTT.

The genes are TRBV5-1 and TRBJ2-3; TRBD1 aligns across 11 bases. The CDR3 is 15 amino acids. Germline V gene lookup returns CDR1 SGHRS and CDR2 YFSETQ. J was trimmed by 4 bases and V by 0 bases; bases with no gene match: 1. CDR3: CASSLEGQGADTQYF. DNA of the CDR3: TGCGCCAGCAGCTTGGAGGGACAGGGGGCAGATACGCAGTATTTT.

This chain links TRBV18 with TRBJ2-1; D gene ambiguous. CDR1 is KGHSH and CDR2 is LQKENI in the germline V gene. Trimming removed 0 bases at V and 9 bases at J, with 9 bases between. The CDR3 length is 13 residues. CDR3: CASSPPPTGEQFF. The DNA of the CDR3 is TGTGCCAGCTCACCACCCCCCACCGGTGAGCAGTTCTTC.

CDR3 sequence (DNA): TGTGCCAGCAGTGGGACAGGGGGCGCTGGGGCCAACGTCCTGACTTTC. This encodes CASSGTGGAGANVLTF. The chain has TRBV6-4 and TRBJ2-6, with 11 nucleotides matching TRBD1. Trimming removed 4 bases from V and 2 bases from J; junction bases left unmatched: 1. Per germline, CDR1 MRHNA and CDR2 SNTAGT. The length of the CDR3 is 16 residues.

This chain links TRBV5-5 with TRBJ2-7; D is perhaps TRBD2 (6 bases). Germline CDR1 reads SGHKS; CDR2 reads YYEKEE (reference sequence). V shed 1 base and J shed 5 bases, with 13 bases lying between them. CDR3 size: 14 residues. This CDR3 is CASSLFGGGDEQYF. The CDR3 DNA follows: TGTGCCAGCAGCTTGTTTGGGGGAGGAGACGAGCAGTACTTC.

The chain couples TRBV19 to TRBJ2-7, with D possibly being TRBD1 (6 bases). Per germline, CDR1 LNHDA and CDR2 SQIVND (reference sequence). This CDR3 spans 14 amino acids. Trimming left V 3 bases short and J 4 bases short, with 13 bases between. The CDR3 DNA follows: TGTGCCAGTAGTATTGGGGGCAGCCCATACGAGCAGTACTTC. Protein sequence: CASSIGGSPYEQYF.

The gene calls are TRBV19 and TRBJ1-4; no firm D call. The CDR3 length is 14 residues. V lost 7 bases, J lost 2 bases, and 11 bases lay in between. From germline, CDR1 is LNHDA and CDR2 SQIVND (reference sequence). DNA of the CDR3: TGTGCCAGTAAATCCCCCGCGACTAATGAAAAACTGTTTTTT. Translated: CASKSPATNEKLFF.

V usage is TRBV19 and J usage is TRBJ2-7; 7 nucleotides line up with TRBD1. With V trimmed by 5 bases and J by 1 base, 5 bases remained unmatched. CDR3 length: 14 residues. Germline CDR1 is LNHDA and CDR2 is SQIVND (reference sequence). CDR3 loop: CASSAGTASYEQYF. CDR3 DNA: TGTGCCAGTAGTGCCGGGACAGCATCCTACGAGCAGTACTTC.

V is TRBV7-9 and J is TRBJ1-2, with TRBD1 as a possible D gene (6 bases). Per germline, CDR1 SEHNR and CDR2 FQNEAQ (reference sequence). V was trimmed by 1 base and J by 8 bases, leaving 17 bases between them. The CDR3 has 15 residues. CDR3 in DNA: TGTGCCAGCAGCTTAGTAGGTCTGACAGGAAAAGGCTACACCTTC. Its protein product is CASSLVGLTGKGYTF.

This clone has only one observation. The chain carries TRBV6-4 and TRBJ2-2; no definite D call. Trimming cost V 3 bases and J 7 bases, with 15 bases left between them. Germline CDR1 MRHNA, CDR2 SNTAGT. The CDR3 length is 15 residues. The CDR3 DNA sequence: TGTGCCAGCAGTGAAAGTAGTGATGCCTACGGGGAGCTGTTTTTT. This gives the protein CASSESSDAYGELFF.

Written as DNA, the CDR3 is TGTGCCTGGAGTGAGGACAGCTATAATTCACCCCTCCACTTT. The encoded protein is CAWSEDSYNSPLHF. The chain recombines TRBV30 with TRBJ1-6, with D possibly TRBD1 on 6 matching bases. CDR1 is GTSNPN and CDR2 is SVGIG in the germline V gene (reference sequence). This CDR3 is 14 amino acids long. The V gene lost 1 base and the J gene lost 3 bases, with 7 bases spanning the gap. Variable domain in full (rest from reference TRBV30 and TRBJ1-6): SQTIHQWPATLVQPVGSPLSLECTVEGTSNPNLYWYRQAAGRGLQLLFYSVGIGQISSEVPQNLSASRPQDRQFILSSKKLLLSDSGFYLCAWSEDSYNSPLHFGNGTRLTVT.

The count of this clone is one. The CDR3 here is CASSSTGETEAFF. The CDR3 DNA reads TGTGCCAGCAGCTCAACAGGGGAGACTGAAGCTTTCTTT. This chain links TRBV7-6 with TRBJ1-1, with 7 bases aligning to TRBD1. The CDR3 consists of 13 residues. V was pared by 4 bases and J by 5 bases, with 4 bases of the junction left unmatched. The V gene's germline CDR1 is SGHVS and CDR2 FNYEAQ.

The CDR3 spells CASSLIQGADETQYF. CDR3 bases: TGTGCCAGCAGCTTAATCCAAGGGGCGGACGAGACCCAGTACTTC. V is TRBV11-2 and J is TRBJ2-5, with D tentatively TRBD1 (5 bases). The germline CDR1 and CDR2 sequences are SGHAT and FQNNGV. The ends were cut back, 2 bases at V and 5 bases at J, with 15 bases in the middle. The CDR3 totals 15 residues.

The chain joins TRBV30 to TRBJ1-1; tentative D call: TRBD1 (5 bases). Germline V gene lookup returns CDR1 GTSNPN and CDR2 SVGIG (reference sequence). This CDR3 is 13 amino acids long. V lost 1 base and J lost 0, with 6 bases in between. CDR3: CAWSEGVNTEAFF. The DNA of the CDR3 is TGTGCCTGGAGTGAAGGGGTGAACACTGAAGCTTTCTTT.

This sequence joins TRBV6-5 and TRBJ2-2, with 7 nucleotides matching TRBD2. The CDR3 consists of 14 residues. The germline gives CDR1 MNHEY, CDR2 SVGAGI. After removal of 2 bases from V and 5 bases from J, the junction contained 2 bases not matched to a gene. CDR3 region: CASSYGGETGELFF. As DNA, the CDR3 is TGTGCCAGCAGTTACGGGGGGGAAACCGGGGAGCTGTTTTTT.